A selection of T cell receptor beta chains follows, all from one sample in a study of cytotoxic CD8 clonotypes in ibrutinib-treated CLL. Measured with immunoSEQ multiplex PCR; TCRdb has only the in-frame clones, and not every one. Seen here are tens of thousands of clones, around four fifths observed once, and the top ten hold around 21%. Source: PBMCs, taken after 24 months of ibrutinib treatment. These receptors all stem from a human donor with chronic lymphocytic leukemia. The CDR3 runs from the conserved cysteine through the conserved F or W. A D gene is named only where the DNA matches it firmly. Rows give clone size only sometimes, using once, few, many, or a class for an expanded clone.

d_gene,abundance,j_gene,v_gene,CDR3nt,CDR3aa
TRBD1,.,TRBJ1-4,TRBV4-1,TGCGCCAGCAGCGCCCGAGGACCTGACAGGGTCACTAATGAAAAACTGTTTTTT,CASSARGPDRVTNEKLFF
.,.,TRBJ2-1,TRBV20-1,TGCAGTGCTAGAGATATTAATGAGCAGTTCTTC,CSARDINEQFF
.,.,TRBJ2-1,TRBV10-3,TGTGCCATCAGTGAGAGGGCGGGAATCCATGAGCAGTTCTTC,CAISERAGIHEQFF
.,few,TRBJ2-1,TRBV6-6,TGTGCCAGCAGCTACCGGGACCTCACGAATGAGCAGTTCTTC,CASSYRDLTNEQFF
.,few,TRBJ1-1,TRBV2,TGTGCCAGCAGTGGTATGAAAAAGTATTCTGAAGCTTTCTTT,CASSGMKKYSEAFF
.,few,TRBJ2-2,TRBV25-1,TGTGCCAGCTCCCCCGGGGCGAACACCGGGGAGCTGTTTTTT,CASSPGANTGELFF
.,.,TRBJ2-7,TRBV5-1,TGCGCCAGCAGCTTACGAGGGAACACCTACGAGCAGTACTTC,CASSLRGNTYEQYF
TRBD1,.,TRBJ1-4,TRBV5-1,TGCGCCAGCAAACAGGGGTCATCTAATGAAAAACTGTTTTTT,CASKQGSSNEKLFF
TRBD2,.,TRBJ2-3,TRBV18,TGTGCCAGCTCACCAGCGGGAGAGGGCACAGATACGCAGTATTTT,CASSPAGEGTDTQYF
.,.,TRBJ1-3,TRBV7-9,TGTGCCAGCAGCTTGGGGATGGACAGATCTGGAAACACCATATATTTT,CASSLGMDRSGNTIYF
.,few,TRBJ2-5,TRBV14,TGTGCCAGCAGCCGGCAGCTTCGCCAAGAGACCCAGTACTTC,CASSRQLRQETQYF
.,.,TRBJ1-2,TRBV28,TGTGCCAGTAGCAGGGACTATGGCTACACCTTC,CASSRDYGYTF
.,few,TRBJ1-1,TRBV18,TGTGCCAGCTCACCACGGGGTGAGCGGACTGAAGCTTTCTTT,CASSPRGERTEAFF
TRBD1,.,TRBJ2-7,TRBV9,TGTGCCAGCAGCCCGGGACAGGGGCGCGCCTACGAGCAGTACTTC,CASSPGQGRAYEQYF
.,few,TRBJ2-7,TRBV27,TGTGCCAGCAGTCTTCAGGCGGTTTCCTACGAGCAGTACTTC,CASSLQAVSYEQYF
.,.,TRBJ1-5,TRBV6-5,TGTGCCAGCAGTGAAGGACGGAACAATCAGCCCCAGCATTTT,CASSEGRNNQPQHF